This T cell receptor (beta chain) was profiled in a study of T-cell reconstitution after alpha-beta-depleted transplantation in children. This CDR3 region has 15 residues. The germline V gene has CDR1 SGHTA and CDR2 FQGNSA. The junction had 9 bases not matched to a gene; V was cut back by 5 bases and J by 3 bases. Study results and limitations: By one year post-transplant, T-cell counts and diversity largely arose from T cells that were newly produced. Where alpha-beta T cells came from about two months after transplant was reportedly several hundred expanded graft clones. High day-60 TCRbeta diversity in some patients came from surviving recipient T cells and thymic progenitors.

Preparation of the TCRbeta library involved a method that used unique molecular identifiers. TCRdb fed the PCR reads into MiXCR, producing one record per CDR3 protein. The sample holds about 300,000 distinct CDR3 sequences, 10% seen once. This clonotype was seen ten or more times. The antigen remains undetermined. This receptor was taken from a boy under two years old with acute myeloid leukemia, due to receive a stem cell transplant. Here the sequenced sample was PBMCs, taken before TCRalphabeta/CD19-depleted stem cell transplant. The chain employs TRBV7-2 and TRBJ2-5; 7 nucleotides match TRBD1. CDR3 region: CASSRAGTAKETQYF. CDR3 bases: TGTGCCAGCAGCAGGGCCGGGACAGCCAAAGAGACCCAGTACTTC.